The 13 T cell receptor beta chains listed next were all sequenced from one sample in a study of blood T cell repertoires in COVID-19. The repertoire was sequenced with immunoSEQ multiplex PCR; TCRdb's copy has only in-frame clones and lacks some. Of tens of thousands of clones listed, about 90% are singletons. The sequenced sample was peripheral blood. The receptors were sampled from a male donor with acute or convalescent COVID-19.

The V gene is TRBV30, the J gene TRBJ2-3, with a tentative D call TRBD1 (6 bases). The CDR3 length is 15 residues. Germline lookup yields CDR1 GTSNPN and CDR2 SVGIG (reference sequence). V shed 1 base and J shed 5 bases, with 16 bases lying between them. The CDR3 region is CAWSGGTPPRDTQYF. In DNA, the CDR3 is TGTGCCTGGAGTGGGGGGACACCGCCCCGAGATACGCAGTATTTT. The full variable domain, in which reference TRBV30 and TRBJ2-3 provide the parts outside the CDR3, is SQTIHQWPATLVQPVGSPLSLECTVEGTSNPNLYWYRQAAGRGLQLLFYSVGIGQISSEVPQNLSASRPQDRQFILSSKKLLLSDSGFYLCAWSGGTPPRDTQYFGPGTRLTVL.

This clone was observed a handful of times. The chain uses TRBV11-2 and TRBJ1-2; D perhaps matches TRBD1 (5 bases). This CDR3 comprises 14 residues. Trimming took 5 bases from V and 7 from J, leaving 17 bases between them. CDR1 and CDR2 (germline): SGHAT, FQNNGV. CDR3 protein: CASSLGGEKAGYTF. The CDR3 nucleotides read TGTGCCAGCAGCCTCGGGGGTGAGAAGGCTGGCTACACCTTC.

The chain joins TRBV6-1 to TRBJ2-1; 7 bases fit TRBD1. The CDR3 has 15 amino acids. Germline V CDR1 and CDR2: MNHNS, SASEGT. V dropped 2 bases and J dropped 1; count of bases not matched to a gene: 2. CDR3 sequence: CASSESTGSYNEQFF. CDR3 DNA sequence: TGTGCCAGCAGTGAATCGACAGGGTCCTACAATGAGCAGTTCTTC.

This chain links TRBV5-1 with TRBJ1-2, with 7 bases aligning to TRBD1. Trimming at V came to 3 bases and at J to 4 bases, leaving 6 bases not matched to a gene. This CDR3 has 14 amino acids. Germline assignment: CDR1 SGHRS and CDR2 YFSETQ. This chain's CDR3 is CASSSTGTAYGYTF. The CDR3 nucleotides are TGCGCCAGCAGCTCAACCGGGACAGCCTATGGCTACACCTTC. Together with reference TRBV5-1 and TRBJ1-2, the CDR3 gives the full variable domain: KAGVTQTPRYLIKTRGQQVTLSCSPISGHRSVSWYQQTPGQGLQFLFEYFSETQRNKGNFPGRFSGRQFSNSRSEMNVSTLELGDSALYLCASSSTGTAYGYTFGSGTRLTVV.

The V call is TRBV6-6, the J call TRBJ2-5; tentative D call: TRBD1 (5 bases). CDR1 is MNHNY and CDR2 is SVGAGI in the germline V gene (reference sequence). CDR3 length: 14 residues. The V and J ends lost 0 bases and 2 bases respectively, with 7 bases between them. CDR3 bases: TGTGCCAGCAGTTACTCGACAGCACAAGAGACCCAGTACTTC. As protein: CASSYSTAQETQYF.

In DNA, the CDR3 is TGTGCCAGCAGGGTAACAAGTAACTATGGCTACACCTTC. Translated: CASRVTSNYGYTF. The V gene is TRBV6-5, the J gene TRBJ1-2; D call uncertain. With 6 bases removed from V and 1 base from J, the gap between germline ends came to 9 bases. The CDR3 contains 13 residues. Germline assignment: CDR1 MNHEY and CDR2 SVGAGI.

The CDR3 nucleotides read TGCGCCAGCAGCTTAAGGGGGGGTCTAACTGGAAACACCATATATTTT. Translation gives CASSLRGGLTGNTIYF. The chain is built from TRBV5-1 and TRBJ1-3; D possibly corresponds to TRBD1 (6 bases). The germline gives CDR1 SGHRS, CDR2 YFSETQ. V dropped 2 bases and J dropped 2 bases, with 14 bases sitting between them. This CDR3 has 16 amino acids.

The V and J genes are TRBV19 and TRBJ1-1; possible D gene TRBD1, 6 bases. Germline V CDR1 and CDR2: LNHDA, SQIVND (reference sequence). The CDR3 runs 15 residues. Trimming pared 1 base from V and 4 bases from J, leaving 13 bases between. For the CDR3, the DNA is TGTGCCAGTAGTATAGTGAACAGGGTCGGCACTGAAGCTTTCTTT. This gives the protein CASSIVNRVGTEAFF.

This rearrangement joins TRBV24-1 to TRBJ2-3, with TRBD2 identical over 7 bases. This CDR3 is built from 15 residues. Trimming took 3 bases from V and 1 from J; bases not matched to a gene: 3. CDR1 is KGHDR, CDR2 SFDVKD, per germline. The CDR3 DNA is TGTGCCACCAGTGATCCGGGAGGACGCACAGATACGCAGTATTTT. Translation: CATSDPGGRTDTQYF.

The DNA for the CDR3 is TGTGCCATCAGTGACCCGGGACAGGTATACAATGAGCAGTTCTTC. Its translation is CAISDPGQVYNEQFF. The V and J genes are TRBV10-3 and TRBJ2-1; 8 bases line up with TRBD1. J was trimmed by 4 bases and V by 3 bases; bases with no gene match: 5. There are 15 residues in the CDR3. Looked up from germline, CDR1 is ENHRY and CDR2 is SYGVKD.

CDR3 in DNA: TGTGCCAGTAGTGGACGACAGGGGGCGAGCGAGCAGTACTTC. Translated, it gives CASSGRQGASEQYF. The chain couples TRBV19 to TRBJ2-7; 10 bases match TRBD1. J was trimmed by 6 bases and V by 5 bases; bases with no gene match: 7. Per the germline V gene, CDR1 is LNHDA and CDR2 is SQIVND (reference sequence). The length of the CDR3 is 14 residues.

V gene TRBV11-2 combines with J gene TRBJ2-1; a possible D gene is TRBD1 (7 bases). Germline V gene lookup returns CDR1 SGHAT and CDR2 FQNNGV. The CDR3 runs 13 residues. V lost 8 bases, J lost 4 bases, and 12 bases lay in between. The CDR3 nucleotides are TGTGCCAGCGGAGGGGGCACTTACAATGAGCAGTTCTTC. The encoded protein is CASGGGTYNEQFF.

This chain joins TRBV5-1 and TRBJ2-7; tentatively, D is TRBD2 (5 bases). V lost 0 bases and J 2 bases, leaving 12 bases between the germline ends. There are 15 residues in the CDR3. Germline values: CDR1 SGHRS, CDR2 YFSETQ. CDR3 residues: CASSLVLATTYEQYF. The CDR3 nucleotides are TGCGCCAGCAGCTTGGTGCTAGCTACAACCTACGAGCAGTACTTC.